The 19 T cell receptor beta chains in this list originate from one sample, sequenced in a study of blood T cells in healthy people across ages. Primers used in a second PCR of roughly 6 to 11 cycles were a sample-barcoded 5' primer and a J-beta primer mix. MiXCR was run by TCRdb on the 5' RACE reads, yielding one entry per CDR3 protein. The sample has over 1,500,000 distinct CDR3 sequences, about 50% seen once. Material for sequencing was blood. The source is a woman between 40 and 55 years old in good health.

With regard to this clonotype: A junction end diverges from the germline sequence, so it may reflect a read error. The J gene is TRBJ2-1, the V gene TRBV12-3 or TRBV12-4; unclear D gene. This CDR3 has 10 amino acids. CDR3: CVSSSNEQFF. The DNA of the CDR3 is TGTGTCAGCAGTTCCAATGAGCAGTTCTTC.

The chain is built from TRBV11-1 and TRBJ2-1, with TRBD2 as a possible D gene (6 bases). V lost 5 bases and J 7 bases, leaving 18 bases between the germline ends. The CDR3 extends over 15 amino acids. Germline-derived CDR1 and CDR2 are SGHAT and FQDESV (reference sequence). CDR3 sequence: CASSPRQGGRNEQFF. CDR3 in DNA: TGTGCCAGCAGCCCCCGGCAAGGAGGGAGGAATGAGCAGTTCTTC.

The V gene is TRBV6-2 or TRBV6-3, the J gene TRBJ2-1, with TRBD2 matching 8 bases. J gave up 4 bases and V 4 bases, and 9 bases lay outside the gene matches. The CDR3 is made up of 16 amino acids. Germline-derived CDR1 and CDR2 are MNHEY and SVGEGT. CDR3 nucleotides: TGTGCCAGCAGTTCGGTGCAGCGGGAGAGTTACAATGAGCAGTTCTTC. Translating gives CASSSVQRESYNEQFF.

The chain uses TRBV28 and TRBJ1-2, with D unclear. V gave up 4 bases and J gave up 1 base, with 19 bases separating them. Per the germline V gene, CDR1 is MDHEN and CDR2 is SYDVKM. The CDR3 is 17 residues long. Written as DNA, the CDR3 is TGTGCCAGCAGTTCTCCGGCCCAAACCGGTTTTAACTATGGCTACACCTTC. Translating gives CASSSPAQTGFNYGYTF.

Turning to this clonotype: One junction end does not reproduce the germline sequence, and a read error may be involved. This chain's CDR3 is CVSTGQEYEQYF. In nucleotides, the CDR3 is TGTGTCAGCACGGGACAGGAGTACGAGCAGTACTTC. The V call is TRBV7-8, the J call TRBJ2-7; TRBD1 matches at 8 bases. Germline CDR1 reads SGHVS; CDR2 reads FQNEAQ. The CDR3 is 12 amino acids. Filled out from reference TRBV7-8 and TRBJ2-7, the complete variable domain reads GAGVSQSPRYKVAKRGQDVALRCDPISGHVSLFWYQQALGQGPEFLTYFQNEAQLDKSGLPSDRFFAERPEGSVSTLKIQRTQQEDSAVYLCVSTGQEYEQYFGPGTRLTVT.

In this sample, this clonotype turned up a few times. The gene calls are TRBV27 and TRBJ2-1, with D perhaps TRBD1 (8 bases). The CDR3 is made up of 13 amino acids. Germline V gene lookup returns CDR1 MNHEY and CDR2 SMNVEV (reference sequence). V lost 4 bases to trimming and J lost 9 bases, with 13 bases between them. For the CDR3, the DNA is TGTGCCAGCAGTTCATACAGGGGGGGTGAGCAGTTCTTC. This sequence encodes CASSSYRGGEQFF.

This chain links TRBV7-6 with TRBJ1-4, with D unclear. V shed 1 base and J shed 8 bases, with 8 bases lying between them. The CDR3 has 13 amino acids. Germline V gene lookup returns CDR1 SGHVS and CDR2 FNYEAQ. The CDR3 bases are TGTGCCAGCAGCTTAGGCGAAAGCGAAAAACTGTTTTTT. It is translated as CASSLGESEKLFF.

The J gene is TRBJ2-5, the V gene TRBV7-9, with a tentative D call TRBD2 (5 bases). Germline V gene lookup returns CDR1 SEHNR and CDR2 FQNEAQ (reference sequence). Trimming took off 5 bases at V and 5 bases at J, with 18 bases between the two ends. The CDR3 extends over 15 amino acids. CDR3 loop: CASSPTAALAETQYF. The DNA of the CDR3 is TGTGCCAGCAGCCCTACGGCGGCTTTAGCGGAGACCCAGTACTTC.

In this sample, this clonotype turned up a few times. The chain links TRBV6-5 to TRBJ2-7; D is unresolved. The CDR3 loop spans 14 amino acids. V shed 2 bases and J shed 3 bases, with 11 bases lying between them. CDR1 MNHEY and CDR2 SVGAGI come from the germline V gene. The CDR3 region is CASSYGQEFYEQYF. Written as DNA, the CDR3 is TGTGCCAGCAGTTACGGCCAGGAATTCTACGAGCAGTACTTC.

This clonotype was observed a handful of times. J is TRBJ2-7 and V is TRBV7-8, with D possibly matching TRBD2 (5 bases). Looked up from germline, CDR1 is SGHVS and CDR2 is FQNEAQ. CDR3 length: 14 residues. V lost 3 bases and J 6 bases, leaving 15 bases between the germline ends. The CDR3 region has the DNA TGTGCCAGCAGCTTTGCGCTACGGGGTGGCGAGCAGTACTTC. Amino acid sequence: CASSFALRGGEQYF.

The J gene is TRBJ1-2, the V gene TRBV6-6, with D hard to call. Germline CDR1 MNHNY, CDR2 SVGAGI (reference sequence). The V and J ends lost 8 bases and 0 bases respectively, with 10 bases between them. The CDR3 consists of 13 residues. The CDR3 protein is CASSPIPNYGYTF. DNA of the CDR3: TGTGCCAGCTCCCCCATTCCTAACTATGGCTACACCTTC.

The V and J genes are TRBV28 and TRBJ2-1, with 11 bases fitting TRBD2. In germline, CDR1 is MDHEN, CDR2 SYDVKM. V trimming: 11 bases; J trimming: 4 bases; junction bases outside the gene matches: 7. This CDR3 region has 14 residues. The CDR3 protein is CACIAGGLYNEQFF. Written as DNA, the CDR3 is TGTGCCTGCATAGCGGGGGGGCTTTACAATGAGCAGTTCTTC.

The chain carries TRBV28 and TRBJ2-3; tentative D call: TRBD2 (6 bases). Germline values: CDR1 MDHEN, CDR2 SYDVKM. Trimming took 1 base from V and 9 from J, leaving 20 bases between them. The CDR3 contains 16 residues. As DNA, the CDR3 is TGTGCCAGCAGTTTATCGCGGGGTGGGAGATCTGGGACGCAGTATTTT. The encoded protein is CASSLSRGGRSGTQYF.

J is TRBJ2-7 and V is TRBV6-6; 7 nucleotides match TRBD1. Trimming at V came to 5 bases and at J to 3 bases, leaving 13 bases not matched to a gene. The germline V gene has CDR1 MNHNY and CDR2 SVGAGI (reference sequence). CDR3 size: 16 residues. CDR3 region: CASSRSRTGNGYEQYF. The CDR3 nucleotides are TGTGCCAGCAGTAGGAGTAGGACAGGTAACGGCTACGAGCAGTACTTC.

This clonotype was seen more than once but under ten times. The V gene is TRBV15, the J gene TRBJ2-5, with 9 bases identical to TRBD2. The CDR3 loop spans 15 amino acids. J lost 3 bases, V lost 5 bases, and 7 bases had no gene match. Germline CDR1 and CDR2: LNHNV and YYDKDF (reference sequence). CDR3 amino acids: CATSGGASGEETQYF. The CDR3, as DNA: TGTGCCACCAGCGGGGGGGCTAGCGGGGAAGAGACCCAGTACTTC.

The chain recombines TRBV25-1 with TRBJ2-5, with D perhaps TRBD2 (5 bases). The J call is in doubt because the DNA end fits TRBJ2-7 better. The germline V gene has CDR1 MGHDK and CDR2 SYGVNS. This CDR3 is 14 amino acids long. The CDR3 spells CASSEFGPRGEQYF. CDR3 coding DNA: TGTGCCAGCAGTGAATTTGGCCCTCGGGGCGAGCAGTACTTC.

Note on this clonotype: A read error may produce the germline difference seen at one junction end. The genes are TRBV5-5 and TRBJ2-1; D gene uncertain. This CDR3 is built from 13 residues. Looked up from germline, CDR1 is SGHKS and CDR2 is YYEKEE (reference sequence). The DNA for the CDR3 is TGTGCCAGCAGCTTGCCAGCCTACAGTGAGCAGTTCTTC. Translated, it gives CASSLPAYSEQFF.

The DNA of the CDR3 is TGTGCCAGCAGTTTCTGGGCAGCCCCTGGGGCCAACGTCCTGACTTTC. It translates to CASSFWAAPGANVLTF. The chain is built from TRBV12-3 or TRBV12-4 and TRBJ2-6; D gene unclear. The CDR3 loop spans 16 amino acids. Trimming removed 3 bases at V and 2 bases at J, with 11 bases between.

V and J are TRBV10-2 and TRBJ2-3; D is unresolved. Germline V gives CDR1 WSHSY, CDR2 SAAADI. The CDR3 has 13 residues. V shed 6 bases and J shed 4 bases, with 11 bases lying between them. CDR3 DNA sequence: TGCGCCAGCAGGGACCCCCCGGCAGATACGCAGTATTTT. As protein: CASRDPPADTQYF.